Listed here is a single TCR beta chain. V dropped 1 base and J dropped 3; count of bases not matched to a gene: 8. Per germline, CDR1 MGHDK and CDR2 SYGVNS. The CDR3 totals 17 residues. The data belong to a study of OX40 agonist ivuxolimab in advanced cancers. Method: immunoSEQ multiplex PCR; TCRdb's copy keeps in-frame clones and lacks some. The sample lists tens of thousands of clones, 75% to 90% occurring once. The clonotype was recovered from an adult with an advanced solid tumor such as melanoma, head and neck, liver or kidney cancer. This specimen consisted of CD4+ or CD8+ T cells sorted from blood, obtained in a trial of the OX40 agonist ivuxolimab. The chain uses TRBV25-1 and TRBJ2-7; 11 bases fit TRBD2. In DNA, the CDR3 is TGTGCCAGCAGTGAATTTCTAGCGGGAGGTTCGAGCTACGAGCAGTACTTC. This encodes CASSEFLAGGSSYEQYF.